In this sample, the clone carrying this T cell receptor (beta chain) turned up many times. What it recognizes is unknown. The data were obtained in a study of T cells in Graves' hyperthyroidism and ophthalmopathy. Study findings and constraints: Peripheral blood also featured most of the thyroid clonotypes expanded above 0.001.

Trimming shortened V by 4 bases and J by 0 bases, and 7 bases separated the two germline ends. The CDR3 has 13 amino acids. Germline V CDR1 and CDR2: SGDLS, YYNGEE. Amplification of TCR beta CDR3 regions was performed using RNA transcripts as template. HTBI primers were the set used in a first-round RT-PCR of the TCR CDR3. TCRdb used MiXCR to reprocess the multiplex PCR reads, holding one entry per CDR3 protein. This sample has about 400,000 distinct CDR3 sequences; around 14% occur once, and the top ten carry over 25%. The sample consisted of blood. V and J are TRBV9 and TRBJ1-1; D gene uncertain. The TCR originated in a woman between 25 and 40 years old with Graves' hyperthyroidism. This CDR3 reads CASSPRLNTEAFF. The CDR3 DNA sequence: TGTGCCAGCAGCCCGCGCTTGAACACTGAAGCTTTCTTT.